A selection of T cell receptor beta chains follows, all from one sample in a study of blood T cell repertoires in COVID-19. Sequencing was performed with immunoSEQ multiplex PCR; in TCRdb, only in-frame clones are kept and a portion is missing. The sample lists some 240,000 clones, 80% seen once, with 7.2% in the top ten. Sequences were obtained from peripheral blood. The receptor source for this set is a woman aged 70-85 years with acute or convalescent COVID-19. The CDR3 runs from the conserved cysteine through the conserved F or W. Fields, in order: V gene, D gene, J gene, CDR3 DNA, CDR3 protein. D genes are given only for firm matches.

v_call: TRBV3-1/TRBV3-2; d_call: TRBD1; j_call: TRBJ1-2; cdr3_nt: TGTGCCAGCAGCCAAGATCGGGCAGGGGGCAACTATGGCTACACCTTC; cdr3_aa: CASSQDRAGGNYGYTF
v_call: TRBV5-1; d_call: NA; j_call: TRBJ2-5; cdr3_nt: TGCGCCAGCAGCTCCTTTAGCGGTGATGAGACCCAGTACTTC; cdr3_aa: CASSSFSGDETQYF
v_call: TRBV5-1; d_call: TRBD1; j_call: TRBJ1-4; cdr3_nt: TGCGCCAGCAGCGGGGGACAGTTCGCAACTAATGAAAAACTGTTTTTT; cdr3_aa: CASSGGQFATNEKLFF
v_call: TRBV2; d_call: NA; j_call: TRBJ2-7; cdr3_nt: TGTGCCAGCACCTCGCGGTGGGGGGGCAGCGAGCAGTACTTC; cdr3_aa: CASTSRWGGSEQYF
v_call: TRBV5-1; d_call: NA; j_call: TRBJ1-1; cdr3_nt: TGCGCCAGCAGCTTGAGGAGGGGTAACACTGAAGCTTTCTTT; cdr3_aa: CASSLRRGNTEAFF
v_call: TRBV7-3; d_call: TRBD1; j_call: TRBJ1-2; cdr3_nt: TGTGCCAGCAGCCCCGACAGGGACAACTATGGCTACACCTTC; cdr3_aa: CASSPDRDNYGYTF
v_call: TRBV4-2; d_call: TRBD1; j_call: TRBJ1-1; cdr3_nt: TGTGCCAGCAGCCAAGGACAGGGCGGGAACACTGAAGCTTTCTTT; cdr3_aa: CASSQGQGGNTEAFF
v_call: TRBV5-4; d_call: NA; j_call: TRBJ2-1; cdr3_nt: TGTGCCAGCAGCTTGTGGGGAGTCGGCTCCTACAATGAGCAGTTCTTC; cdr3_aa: CASSLWGVGSYNEQFF
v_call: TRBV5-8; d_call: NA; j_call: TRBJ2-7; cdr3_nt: TGTGCCAGCAGCTTGCCTTGGGGCGTAGCCCGCTCCTACGAGCAGTACTTC; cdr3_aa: CASSLPWGVARSYEQYF
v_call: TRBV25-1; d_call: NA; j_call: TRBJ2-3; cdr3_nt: TGTGCCAGCAGCAACGGACGGGGAGATACGCAGTATTTT; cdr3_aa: CASSNGRGDTQYF
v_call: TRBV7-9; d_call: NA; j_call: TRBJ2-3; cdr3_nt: TGTGCCAGCAGCGCAGACCGGGGGGCCTCCCATACGCAGTATTTT; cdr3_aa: CASSADRGASHTQYF
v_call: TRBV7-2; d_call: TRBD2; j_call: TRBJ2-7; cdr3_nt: TGTGCCAGCAGCCCCACCGGGACTAGCGGGGGGGAATGGGAATTC; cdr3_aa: CASSPTGTSGGEWEF
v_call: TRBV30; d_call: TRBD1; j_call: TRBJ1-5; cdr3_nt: TGTGCCTTTTCACAGGGGAATGGTCAGCCCCAGCATTTT; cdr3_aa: CAFSQGNGQPQHF
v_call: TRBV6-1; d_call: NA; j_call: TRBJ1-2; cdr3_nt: TGTGCCAGCAGTGAAGCAACGGGGAACTATGGCTACACCTTC; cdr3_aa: CASSEATGNYGYTF
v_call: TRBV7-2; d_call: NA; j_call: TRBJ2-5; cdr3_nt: TGTGCCAGCAGCCCCTGGGGAGTGGAGACCCAGTACTTC; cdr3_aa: CASSPWGVETQYF
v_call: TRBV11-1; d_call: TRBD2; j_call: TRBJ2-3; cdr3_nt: TGTGCCAGCAGCCTGGGACTAATTAACACAGATACGCAGTATTTT; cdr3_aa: CASSLGLINTDTQYF
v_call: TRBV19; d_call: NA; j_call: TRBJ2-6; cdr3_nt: TGTGCCAGTAGTATAGGGGGGCGGGCCAACGTCCTGACTTTC; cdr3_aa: CASSIGGRANVLTF